The 24 T cell receptor beta chains below come from one sample, sequenced in a study of T cell repertoires in cytomegalovirus infection. TCRdb passed the reads through MiXCR, listing each CDR3 protein once. The sample carries about 260,000 distinct CDR3 sequences, approximately 9.2% recorded once. The material sequenced was PBMCs. The source of these receptors is a human donor in good health (CMV status not recorded). Some clones in this sample may be carry-over from other donors' samples.

This clonotype occurred many times. The chain combines TRBV7-2 with TRBJ1-6; no clear D. V was shortened by 1 base and J by 2 bases, with 6 bases between the two germline ends. In germline, CDR1 is SGHTA, CDR2 FQGNSA. This CDR3 comprises 15 residues. This CDR3 reads CASSLGAPYNSPLHF. CDR3 DNA sequence: TGTGCCAGCAGCTTAGGGGCACCCTATAATTCACCCCTCCACTTT.

This clonotype occurred many times. The chain has TRBV7-2 and TRBJ2-7, with a weak D call TRBD2 (7 bases). Germline V gene lookup returns CDR1 SGHTA and CDR2 FQGNSA. The CDR3 contains 17 residues. Trimming pared 1 base from V and 3 bases from J, leaving 19 bases between. The CDR3, as DNA: TGTGCCAGCAGCTTAGGGGGGGGCCTAGCGGCCGACTACGAGCAGTACTTC. Translated: CASSLGGGLAADYEQYF.

This clonotype was recorded at least ten times. The gene calls are TRBV7-2 and TRBJ1-5, with D unresolved. Trimming pared 0 bases from V and 1 base from J, leaving 10 bases between. Germline values: CDR1 SGHTA, CDR2 FQGNSA. The CDR3 sequence is 16 residues long. The CDR3 reads CASSLAWGRSNQPQHF. The CDR3 coding sequence is TGTGCCAGCAGCTTAGCGTGGGGTCGGAGCAATCAGCCCCAGCATTTT.

This clonotype turned up a few times. This chain connects TRBV19 to TRBJ2-1; D perhaps matches TRBD2 (5 bases). V dropped 4 bases and J dropped 0 bases, with 19 bases sitting between them. There are 18 residues in the CDR3. Germline V gene lookup returns CDR1 LNHDA and CDR2 SQIVND (reference sequence). The CDR3 reads CASSTVARHQSSYNEQFF. CDR3 DNA: TGTGCCAGTAGTACAGTAGCGCGACACCAGAGCTCCTACAATGAGCAGTTCTTC.

This clonotype came up many times. The chain uses TRBV28 and TRBJ1-5, with 9 bases fitting TRBD1. Per the germline V gene, CDR1 is MDHEN and CDR2 is SYDVKM. The CDR3 is made up of 16 amino acids. V trimming: 1 base; J trimming: 2 bases; junction bases outside the gene matches: 3. For the CDR3, the DNA is TGTGCCAGCAGTTTATTGGACAGGGGAGGCAATCAGCCCCAGCATTTT. The encoded protein is CASSLLDRGGNQPQHF. The whole variable domain, remainder taken from reference TRBV28 and TRBJ1-5, is DVKVTQSSRYLVKRTGEKVFLECVQDMDHENMFWYRQDPGLGLRLIYFSYDVKMKEKGDIPEGYSVSREKKERFSLILESASTNQTSMYLCASSLLDRGGNQPQHFGDGTRLSIL.

For this clonotype: This clone may be a read error of a much larger clone one base away. The CDR3 region has the DNA TGTGCTAGTGGATCTCCCGGGTATGGCTACACCTTC. This sequence encodes CASGSPGYGYTF. The chain is built from TRBV12-5 and TRBJ1-2; D gene uncertain. The CDR3 consists of 12 residues. Germline-derived CDR1 and CDR2 are LGHNT and FRNRAP. Deletions cut 6 bases from V and 5 bases from J, with 10 bases between.

This clonotype was counted ten times or more. The chain combines TRBV7-6 with TRBJ2-2; TRBD1 is a possible D gene (6 bases). The germline gives CDR1 SGHVS, CDR2 FNYEAQ. V lost 0 bases, J lost 8 bases, and 13 bases lay in between. The CDR3 has 15 residues. The CDR3 DNA reads as TGTGCCAGCAGCTTAGCCGTGGGGGCATCGGGGGAGCTGTTTTTT. Encoded protein: CASSLAVGASGELFF.

This clonotype was detected ten times or more. The rearrangement joins TRBV18 to TRBJ1-2; TRBD1 agrees at 9 bases. Germline V gene sequence: CDR1 KGHSH, CDR2 LQKENI. CDR3 length: 14 amino acids. The junction had 4 bases not matched to a gene; V was cut back by 0 bases and J by 8 bases. The CDR3 loop reads CASSPPGTGSGYTF. The CDR3 DNA reads TGTGCCAGCTCACCACCAGGGACAGGGAGCGGCTACACCTTC.

In its sample, this clonotype was seen many times. V and J are TRBV7-2 and TRBJ2-2, with 7 positions matching TRBD1. V lost 0 bases and J lost 6; bases outside the gene matches: 10. In germline, CDR1 is SGHTA, CDR2 FQGNSA. This CDR3 has 17 amino acids. CDR3 DNA sequence: TGTGCCAGCAGCTTAGCGTGGTCGACAGGGCTCGCCGGGGAGCTGTTTTTT. It specifies CASSLAWSTGLAGELFF.

This clonotype was counted at least ten times. The J gene is TRBJ2-5, the V gene TRBV7-2, with TRBD2 matching over 7 bases. Losses at the gene ends were 2 bases for V and 1 base for J; bases not matched to a gene: 4. The CDR3 contains 15 residues. Germline CDR1 SGHTA, CDR2 FQGNSA. The CDR3 DNA sequence: TGTGCCAGCAGCTTATACCTAGCGGTCCAAGAGACCCAGTACTTC. It is translated as CASSLYLAVQETQYF.

This clonotype appeared a few times. The V and J genes are TRBV19 and TRBJ2-7; 8 nucleotides agree with TRBD2. With V trimmed by 3 bases and J by 4 bases, 14 bases remained unmatched. The CDR3 is 17 amino acids. The germline CDR1 and CDR2 sequences are LNHDA and SQIVND (reference sequence). The CDR3 is CASSIGTSNNGRYEQYF. The CDR3 bases are TGTGCCAGTAGTATCGGGACTAGTAATAACGGGCGATACGAGCAGTACTTC.

This clonotype has a count of ten or more. The V and J genes are TRBV28 and TRBJ2-7, with D possibly being TRBD1 or TRBD2 (5 bases each). CDR3 length equals 14 residues. The germline V gene has CDR1 MDHEN and CDR2 SYDVKM. The germline V and J ends were trimmed by 2 bases and 2 bases, with 10 bases remaining between them. CDR3 DNA: TGTGCCAGCAGTTTACCCGGGACCCCCTACGAGCAGTACTTC. It yields the protein CASSLPGTPYEQYF.

This chain uses TRBV28 with TRBJ1-5; TRBD1 aligns across 7 bases. The J segment lost 3 bases and the V segment lost 6 bases, leaving 8 bases of the junction unmatched. The CDR3 consists of 15 residues. Germline CDR1 reads MDHEN; CDR2 reads SYDVKM. The CDR3 loop reads CASRAGTANNQPQHF. The DNA for the CDR3 is TGTGCCAGCAGGGCCGGGACAGCAAACAATCAGCCCCAGCATTTT.

This clonotype has only a few counts. This sequence joins TRBV28 and TRBJ2-4; the D is unclear. This CDR3 spans 14 amino acids. Germline V gene data show CDR1 as MDHEN and CDR2 as SYDVKM. V was clipped by 8 bases and J by 1 base, with 12 bases between them. The CDR3 reads CASGPPAAKNIQYF. The CDR3 bases are TGTGCCAGCGGCCCGCCGGCTGCCAAAAACATTCAGTACTTC.

The J gene is TRBJ2-3, the V gene TRBV2; TRBD2 agrees at 9 bases. V gave up 4 bases and J gave up 3 bases; unmatched junction bases: 8. CDR1 SNHLY and CDR2 FYNNEI come from the germline V gene. This CDR3 has 16 residues. The CDR3 DNA sequence: TGTGCCAGCAGTGTTGGTAGCGGGAGTAGAACAGATACGCAGTATTTT. Its translation: CASSVGSGSRTDTQYF.

The gene calls are TRBV20-1 and TRBJ2-5; D is undetermined. CDR1 is DFQATT and CDR2 is SNEGSKA in the germline V gene (reference sequence). The CDR3 covers 13 residues. Between the trimmed V and J ends, which lost 6 bases and 2 bases, there was a span of 13 bases. This CDR3 is CSATRSKQETQYF. In DNA, the CDR3 is TGCAGTGCCACAAGGAGTAAACAAGAGACCCAGTACTTC.

This clonotype has just a few counts. The chain is built from TRBV7-9 and TRBJ2-1; no firm D call. Deletions cut 1 base from V and 7 bases from J, with 5 bases between. Germline CDR1 and CDR2: SEHNR and FQNEAQ (reference sequence). The CDR3 sequence is 12 residues long. The CDR3 sequence is CASSLVTNEQFF. CDR3 DNA sequence: TGTGCCAGCAGCTTAGTAACAAATGAGCAGTTCTTC. Combining the CDR3 with reference TRBV7-9 and TRBJ2-1 gives the whole variable domain DTGVSQNPRHKITKRGQNVTFRCDPISEHNRLYWYRQTLGQGPEFLTYFQNEAQLEKSRLLSDRFSAERPKGSFSTLEIQRTEQGDSAMYLCASSLVTNEQFFGPGTRLTVL.

This clonotype has ten or more counts. The J gene is TRBJ2-6, the V gene TRBV7-8, with TRBD2 identical over 12 bases. Trimming at V came to 1 base and at J to 0 bases, leaving 4 bases not matched to a gene. CDR3 length equals 19 residues. Germline assignment: CDR1 SGHVS and CDR2 FQNEAQ. As DNA, the CDR3 is TGTGCCAGCAGCTTAGAACTAGCGGGGGGAAGCTCTGGGGCCAACGTCCTGACTTTC. This gives the protein CASSLELAGGSSGANVLTF.

This clonotype was recorded many times. The chain links TRBV7-2 to TRBJ2-1; D unresolved. CDR1 and CDR2 (germline): SGHTA, FQGNSA. The V end was cut by 5 bases, the J end by 10 bases, with 9 bases between. CDR3 length: 11 residues. The CDR3 DNA reads TGTGCCAGCAGCCCCCGGGCCGAGCAGTTCTTC. This codes for CASSPRAEQFF.

The table lists this clonotype with a few counts. The chain uses TRBV7-9 and TRBJ1-1; no clear D. The CDR3 extends over 14 amino acids. V lost 1 base and J 6 bases, leaving 12 bases between the germline ends. Germline-derived CDR1 and CDR2 are SEHNR and FQNEAQ (reference sequence). CDR3: CASSLEGRGPEAFF. CDR3 nucleotides: TGTGCCAGCAGCTTAGAGGGTAGAGGGCCTGAAGCTTTCTTT.

The chain employs TRBV5-4 and TRBJ2-2, with D perhaps given as TRBD1 or TRBD2 (5 bases each). Germline CDR1 reads SGHNT; CDR2 reads YYREEE (reference sequence). Trimming left V 1 base short and J 3 bases short, with 13 bases between. CDR3 length: 16 amino acids. Here the CDR3 reads CASSLSGLGDTGELFF. CDR3 in DNA: TGTGCCAGCAGCTTGTCGGGGTTAGGGGACACCGGGGAGCTGTTTTTT.

The chain uses TRBV15 and TRBJ1-2, with D perhaps TRBD1 (5 bases). There are 15 residues in the CDR3. CDR1 and CDR2 (germline): LNHNV, YYDKDF (reference sequence). Trimming took off 4 bases at V and 4 bases at J, with 16 bases between the two ends. As DNA, the CDR3 is TGTGCCACCAGCAAAGATAGGGGCAGGTTCTATGGCTACACCTTC. As protein: CATSKDRGRFYGYTF.

This clonotype has ten or more counts. DNA of the CDR3: TGTGCCAGCAGTTTCCAGACAGGGAGACTTAACACTGAAGCTTTCTTT. This gives the protein CASSFQTGRLNTEAFF. The chain has TRBV28 and TRBJ1-1; 7 nucleotides line up with TRBD1. Germline lookup yields CDR1 MDHEN and CDR2 SYDVKM. Trimming removed 3 bases from V and 2 bases from J; junction bases left unmatched: 9. The CDR3 covers 16 residues.

The J gene is TRBJ1-3, the V gene TRBV2; 9 nucleotides match TRBD1. V lost 5 bases, J lost 2 bases, and 7 bases stayed unmatched. This CDR3 region has 16 residues. Germline lookup yields CDR1 SNHLY and CDR2 FYNNEI. This chain's CDR3 is CASSPGQGRTGNTIYF. CDR3 nucleotides: TGTGCCAGCAGTCCAGGACAGGGGAGGACTGGAAACACCATATATTTT.